The 3 T cell receptor beta chains below all came from one sample that was sequenced in a study of post-analysis software for immune sequencing data. Regarding the study as a whole: Five or six TRBV segments were significantly more frequent in patients than in controls. TRBV5-6, TRBV5-1 and TRBV20-1 were among these segments.

No cognate antigen is known for these TCRs. Unique molecular identifiers tagged the TCR beta cDNA libraries. A single record per CDR3 protein comes from TCRdb applying MiXCR to the PCR reads. The sample contains more than 500,000 distinct CDR3 sequences, less than 40% of which appear only once. The sample taken for sequencing was blood. Receptors were obtained from a girl aged 2-17 years with multiple sclerosis.

At least ten counts were recorded for this clonotype. The chain uses TRBV20-1 and TRBJ2-7, with TRBD2 matching 11 bases. The CDR3 consists of 15 residues. Per the germline V gene, CDR1 is DFQATT and CDR2 is SNEGSKA (reference sequence). J lost 2 bases, V lost 1 base, and 4 bases had no gene match. CDR3 sequence: CSARGVSGGAYEQYF. In DNA, the CDR3 is TGCAGTGCTAGAGGGGTTAGCGGGGGGGCCTACGAGCAGTACTTC.

V usage is TRBV11-2 and J usage is TRBJ1-2, with 7 nucleotides matching TRBD1. The CDR3 extends over 14 amino acids. Germline trimming cut 5 bases from V and 2 bases from J; bases unmatched to any gene: 5. The germline gives CDR1 SGHAT, CDR2 FQNNGV. The CDR3 DNA follows: TGTGCCAGCAGCCGACAGGGTCTGAACTATGGCTACACCTTC. Protein sequence: CASSRQGLNYGYTF.

This chain connects TRBV12-3 or TRBV12-4 to TRBJ2-3; D perhaps matches TRBD2 (6 bases). CDR3 size: 15 residues. V dropped 6 bases and J dropped 6 bases, with 19 bases sitting between them. The CDR3 bases are TGTGCCAGCAGCCTCCGGGGGACGGATGGGGATACGCAGTATTTT. Protein sequence: CASSLRGTDGDTQYF.